The 28 T cell receptor beta chains below all came from one sample that was sequenced in a study of T cell repertoires in cytomegalovirus infection. Via MiXCR, TCRdb re-called the reads, giving one row per CDR3 protein. The sample includes 800,000 to 950,000 distinct CDR3 sequences, less than 35% of them seen just once. These TCRs are of unknown antigen specificity. The sequences come from cultured CD8+ T cells from PBMCs, collected from culture after CMV antigen stimulation. The receptors stem from a human donor in good health (CMV status not recorded). Some clones in this sample may be carry-over from other donors' samples.

This clonotype appeared a few times. CDR3 bases: TGTGCCAGCAGCTTTACCTCGTGGACAGGGGCCACCGTAGGCTACGAGCAGTACGTC. Protein product: CASSFTSWTGATVGYEQYV. The chain employs TRBV5-6 and TRBJ2-7, with 9 nucleotides matching TRBD1. The CDR3 totals 19 residues. Per germline, CDR1 SGHDT and CDR2 YYEEEE. V trimming: 2 bases; J trimming: 3 bases; junction bases outside the gene matches: 18.

The sample holds a few counts of this clonotype. The V and J genes are TRBV4-1 and TRBJ1-2; no clear D. Per the germline V gene, CDR1 is MGHRA and CDR2 is YSYEKL. This CDR3 has 15 residues. Trimming removed 0 bases at V and 4 bases at J, with 12 bases between. For the CDR3, the DNA is TGCGCCAGCAGCCAAGATCCTGTCGCGGCCTATGGCTACACCTTC. It yields the protein CASSQDPVAAYGYTF.

Worth noting for this clonotype: Sequence at one end of the junction differs from germline and may be a read error. The chain has TRBV12-3 or TRBV12-4 and TRBJ1-1, with 8 bases identical to TRBD1. This CDR3 comprises 14 residues. The CDR3 DNA sequence: TGTGCCAGCAGTTTAGCTCTAGGGACAGGTGAAGCTTCCTTT. Translation: CASSLALGTGEASF.

This clonotype was counted many times. The rearrangement joins TRBV7-2 to TRBJ2-1, with D hard to call. The CDR3 is 15 amino acids. The ends were cut back, 10 bases at V and 6 bases at J, with 22 bases in the middle. Germline CDR1 reads SGHTA; CDR2 reads FQGNSA. CDR3 loop: CATTAWSEVFNEQFF. The CDR3 DNA is TGTGCCACCACAGCTTGGAGCGAGGTTTTCAATGAGCAGTTCTTC.

This clonotype showed up just a few times. It differs at one base from a far larger clone, so likely a read error. In nucleotides, the CDR3 is TGTGCCAGCAACTCCCCCGGGGAGCTGTTTTTT. Its protein product is CASNSPGELFF. The chain combines TRBV11-2 with TRBJ2-2; D is unclear. This CDR3 has 11 amino acids. Germline CDR1 is SGHAT and CDR2 is FQNNGV. Deletions cut 7 bases from V and 6 bases from J, with 6 bases between.

This clonotype was found a few times. This sequence joins TRBV6-5 and TRBJ1-2; 7 nucleotides line up with TRBD1. CDR1 MNHEY and CDR2 SVGAGI come from the germline V gene. The CDR3 is made up of 18 amino acids. The J segment lost 0 bases and the V segment lost 2 bases, leaving 12 bases of the junction unmatched. The CDR3 region has the DNA TGTGCCAGCAGTTACCAGGGCGGGTCAGGGGGGGCTAACTATGGCTACACCTTC. The encoded protein is CASSYQGGSGGANYGYTF.

The V and J genes are TRBV4-2 and TRBJ2-2; D call uncertain. CDR1 is LGHNA and CDR2 is YNFKEQ in the germline V gene. V was cut by 0 bases and J by 4 bases, with 3 bases left in between. The CDR3 has 13 residues. CDR3 bases: TGTGCCAGCAGCCAAGAGGTCACCGGGGAGCTGTTTTTT. Protein product: CASSQEVTGELFF.

This chain links TRBV6-2 or TRBV6-3 with TRBJ1-5, with D hard to call. This CDR3 has 15 amino acids. Trimming took 2 bases from V and 1 from J, leaving 9 bases between them. Germline V gene data show CDR1 as MNHEY and CDR2 as SVGEGT. The CDR3 DNA reads as TGTGCCAGCAGTTACCCGTGGCCGAGCAATCAGCCCCAGCATTTT. Translated: CASSYPWPSNQPQHF.

The rearrangement links TRBV29-1 to TRBJ1-2, with D uncertain. V lost 5 bases to trimming and J lost 5 bases, with 9 bases between them. The CDR3 extends over 11 amino acids. Germline loops: CDR1 SQVTM, CDR2 ANQGSEA. The CDR3 region has the DNA TGCAGCGTTTGGCAGGCTTATGGCTACACCTTC. Translating gives CSVWQAYGYTF.

The chain joins TRBV11-1 to TRBJ2-1; D gene ambiguous. Germline CDR1 SGHAT, CDR2 FQDESV (reference sequence). The CDR3 runs 16 residues. Trimming removed 1 base at V and 7 bases at J, with 17 bases between. In nucleotides, the CDR3 is TGTGCCAGCAGCTTAGGCCTTCAGCGTTCATTTAATGAGCAGTTCTTC. This translates into CASSLGLQRSFNEQFF.

The chain links TRBV10-3 to TRBJ2-7, with D unclear. This CDR3 is 12 amino acids long. V lost 3 bases, J lost 3 bases, and 6 bases lay in between. Germline V gives CDR1 ENHRY, CDR2 SYGVKD. The CDR3: CAISDPGYEQYV. The CDR3 DNA reads TGTGCCATCAGTGATCCGGGCTACGAGCAGTACGTC.

This clonotype was detected a few times. The V gene is TRBV27, the J gene TRBJ2-1; 13 nucleotides align to TRBD2. Germline CDR1 and CDR2: MNHEY and SMNVEV (reference sequence). The CDR3 is made up of 18 amino acids. The V segment lost 0 bases and the J segment 7 bases; nucleotides outside the gene matches: 9. DNA for the CDR3: TGTGCCAGCAGTTTATCCCTCAGACTAGCGGGGGGCAGGAATGAGCAGTTCTTC. It yields the protein CASSLSLRLAGGRNEQFF.

This clonotype was found many times. The genes are TRBV28 and TRBJ1-5; D call uncertain. CDR1 and CDR2 from the germline V gene are MDHEN and SYDVKM. The V gene lost 3 bases and the J gene lost 1 base, with 4 bases spanning the gap. The CDR3 extends over 13 amino acids. The CDR3 nucleotides are TGTGCCAGCAGTTTTGACAGCAATCAGCCCCAGCATTTT. Amino acids: CASSFDSNQPQHF.

The chain links TRBV6-4 to TRBJ1-5, with D unresolved. The germline V gene encodes CDR1 MRHNA and CDR2 SNTAGT. V was clipped by 6 bases and J by 0 bases, with 12 bases between them. This CDR3 contains 15 residues. Here the CDR3 reads CASRARHDSNQPQHF. For the CDR3, the DNA is TGTGCCAGCAGAGCCAGACACGATAGCAATCAGCCCCAGCATTTT.

The rearrangement links TRBV6-2 or TRBV6-3 to TRBJ2-1; perhaps D is TRBD1 or TRBD2 (5 bases each). Trimming left V 2 bases short and J 13 bases short, with 12 bases between. In germline, CDR1 is MNHEY, CDR2 SVGEGT. The CDR3 totals 12 residues. CDR3 loop: CASSYGAGSQFF. The CDR3 nucleotides read TGTGCCAGCAGTTACGGGGCAGGGAGTCAGTTCTTC.

This chain links TRBV19 with TRBJ2-2; D is unclear. Per germline, CDR1 LNHDA and CDR2 SQIVND (reference sequence). The V gene lost 3 bases and the J gene lost 1 base, with 12 bases spanning the gap. CDR3 size: 16 residues. The CDR3 coding sequence is TGTGCCAGTAGTATTCCTATCGCCCAGAACACCGGGGAGCTGTTTTTT. It translates to CASSIPIAQNTGELFF.

V usage is TRBV19 and J usage is TRBJ2-3, with 10 bases lining up with TRBD1. This CDR3 is built from 16 residues. Germline CDR1 and CDR2: LNHDA and SQIVND (reference sequence). Trimming cost V 3 bases and J 3 bases; bases outside gene matches: 6. The CDR3 protein is CASSMGQGKGTDTQYF. In DNA form, the CDR3 reads TGTGCCAGTAGTATGGGACAGGGGAAAGGGACAGATACGCAGTATTTT.

V is TRBV20-1 and J is TRBJ2-1, with 9 bases that match TRBD2. Germline CDR1 is DFQATT and CDR2 is SNEGSKA (reference sequence). Trimming removed 1 base from V and 6 bases from J; junction bases left unmatched: 22. The CDR3 sequence is 20 residues long. The CDR3 DNA reads TGCAGTGCTAGAGGATCGATAACGGCCTACTTAGCGGGGGATTCCAATGAGCAGTTCTTC. Amino acid sequence: CSARGSITAYLAGDSNEQFF.

J is TRBJ2-2 and V is TRBV5-1; D not resolved. V shed 0 bases and J shed 10 bases, with 7 bases lying between them. Per the germline V gene, CDR1 is SGHRS and CDR2 is YFSETQ. The CDR3 covers 12 residues. The CDR3 DNA sequence: TGCGCCAGCAGCTTGGTCCTGGAGGAGCTGTTTTTT. It is translated as CASSLVLEELFF.

The V call is TRBV24-1, the J call TRBJ2-7; perhaps TRBD1 as D (6 bases). Trimming shortened V by 4 bases and J by 2 bases, and 23 bases separated the two germline ends. CDR1 and CDR2 (germline): KGHDR, SFDVKD. The CDR3 totals 18 residues. The CDR3 reads CATSDPGNGGQSPYEQYF. In DNA, the CDR3 is TGTGCCACCAGTGACCCCGGTAACGGCGGACAGTCTCCCTACGAGCAGTACTTC.

The sample holds a few counts of this clonotype. At one end, the junction sequence differs from germline, possibly due to a read error. The chain links TRBV7-9 to TRBJ2-1, with D perhaps matching TRBD2 (7 bases). The CDR3 length is 12 residues. Germline loops: CDR1 SEHNR, CDR2 FQNEAQ (reference sequence). This CDR3 is CASSPGGPPEVF. CDR3 DNA: TGTGCCAGCAGCCCCGGGGGGCCGCCGGAGGTCTTC.

The chain combines TRBV7-8 with TRBJ2-7, with D possibly being TRBD2 (5 bases). The CDR3 contains 12 residues. The V end was cut by 4 bases, the J end by 6 bases, with 10 bases between. Germline CDR1 is SGHVS and CDR2 is FQNEAQ. The CDR3 nucleotides are TGTGCCAGCAGCTCGCCCGGAGGCGAGCAGTACGTC. Its protein is CASSSPGGEQYV.

This clonotype was observed a handful of times. V gene TRBV24-1 combines with J gene TRBJ2-3, with no clear D. This CDR3 has 13 residues. With 3 bases removed from V and 6 bases from J, the gap between germline ends came to 9 bases. Germline V gene data show CDR1 as KGHDR and CDR2 as SFDVKD. CDR3 in amino acids: CATSDRTSDTQYF. The DNA for the CDR3 is TGTGCCACCAGTGATCGAACCTCCGATACGCAGTATTTT.

This chain joins TRBV20-1 and TRBJ2-1; 8 bases match TRBD2. This CDR3 has 16 amino acids. The J segment lost 4 bases and the V segment lost 0 bases, leaving 8 bases of the junction unmatched. Per the germline V gene, CDR1 is DFQATT and CDR2 is SNEGSKA (reference sequence). In DNA, the CDR3 is TGCAGTGCTAGAGATTTAACGGGGGGGAGTTACAATGAGCAGTTCTTC. Its translation: CSARDLTGGSYNEQFF.

Remarks on this clonotype: A read error may produce the germline difference seen at one junction end. The chain recombines TRBV7-6 with TRBJ1-1; 10 nucleotides line up with TRBD1. The CDR3 sequence is 16 residues long. Germline CDR1 is SGHVS and CDR2 is FNYEAQ. The CDR3 bases are TGTACCAGCAGCTTACATCCCGGACAGGGGGACACTGAGGCTTTCTTT. Protein product: CTSSLHPGQGDTEAFF.

This rearrangement joins TRBV10-3 to TRBJ1-3; D not certain. The germline CDR1 and CDR2 sequences are ENHRY and SYGVKD. V was clipped by 2 bases and J by 0 bases, with 14 bases between them. The CDR3 length is 17 residues. The CDR3 loop is CAISESPGSRSGNTIYF. The CDR3 coding sequence is TGTGCCATCAGTGAGAGTCCCGGGAGCCGCTCTGGAAACACCATATATTTT.

This clonotype has more than one count but fewer than ten. This sequence joins TRBV6-1 and TRBJ1-5; D unresolved. CDR3 length: 11 amino acids. V was cut by 4 bases and J by 9 bases, with 7 bases left in between. Germline V CDR1 and CDR2: MNHNS, SASEGT. The CDR3 DNA is TGTGCCAGCAGTGGCGGCTGGCCCCAGCATTTT. It specifies CASSGGWPQHF.

This clonotype was seen once. Given the absence of the conserved phenylalanine or tryptophan at the CDR3 end, a read error is likely. The J gene is TRBJ2-1, the V gene TRBV7-6; D is possibly TRBD2 (6 bases). The germline V gene has CDR1 SGHVS and CDR2 FNYEAQ. The CDR3 extends over 15 amino acids. The CDR3 sequence is CAGSPPNTGGREQFS. The CDR3 nucleotides read TGTGCCGGCAGCCCACCGAACACCGGAGGGCGGGAGCAGTTCTCC.